These 17 T cell receptor beta chains originate from one sample sequenced in a study of control samples from healthy donors and cancer patients. Profiling relied on immunoSEQ multiplex PCR, and the TCRdb table lists in-frame clones only, not all of them. This sample has 95,000 to 130,000 clones, with 88% found just once. What was sequenced was blood. The receptors shown here come from a woman between 70 and 85 years old in good health.

The chain carries TRBV19 and TRBJ2-7, with D perhaps matching TRBD1 (6 bases). Germline V gene lookup returns CDR1 LNHDA and CDR2 SQIVND (reference sequence). The CDR3 consists of 14 residues. The V gene lost 4 bases and the J gene lost 0 bases, with 10 bases spanning the gap. CDR3 coding DNA: TGTGCCAGTAGTACCGGACAGCACTCCTACGAGCAGTACTTC. It is translated as CASSTGQHSYEQYF.

The chain joins TRBV19 to TRBJ1-3; D is unresolved. CDR1 and CDR2 from the germline V gene are LNHDA and SQIVND (reference sequence). The ends were cut back, 3 bases at V and 1 base at J, with 4 bases in the middle. This CDR3 is 13 amino acids long. The CDR3 is CASSMGSGNTIYF. CDR3 coding DNA: TGTGCCAGTAGTATGGGATCTGGAAACACCATATATTTT.

The chain carries TRBV10-3 and TRBJ1-2; no definite D call. CDR1 is ENHRY, CDR2 SYGVKD, per germline. CDR3 length: 13 amino acids. The germline V and J ends were trimmed by 6 bases and 3 bases, with 11 bases remaining between them. For the CDR3, the DNA is TGTGCCATCAGCGACGGGCTAGACTATGGCTACACCTTC. It specifies CAISDGLDYGYTF.

The rearrangement links TRBV6-2 or TRBV6-3 to TRBJ2-1; TRBD2 aligns across 8 bases. The CDR3 extends over 16 amino acids. With 0 bases clipped from V and 9 bases from J, the junction kept 10 bases outside the gene matches. Germline-derived CDR1 and CDR2 are MNHEY and SVGEGT. CDR3 loop: CASSYSSGGVLSEQFF. In DNA, the CDR3 is TGTGCCAGCAGTTACTCGTCGGGGGGGGTATTGAGTGAGCAGTTCTTC.

The chain joins TRBV9 to TRBJ1-5; 7 bases align to TRBD1. Germline lookup yields CDR1 SGDLS and CDR2 YYNGEE. This CDR3 comprises 20 residues. The ends lost 4 bases at V and 0 bases at J; junction bases unmatched: 19. As DNA, the CDR3 is TGTGCCAGCAGCAGAGCTCCACGCGGCCAGGGACAGATTAGCAATCAGCCCCAGCATTTT. Its protein is CASSRAPRGQGQISNQPQHF.

This chain joins TRBV10-2 and TRBJ1-1; no clear D. CDR3 length: 11 residues. V was clipped by 2 bases and J by 10 bases, with 8 bases between them. Looked up from germline, CDR1 is WSHSY and CDR2 is SAAADI. CDR3 amino acids: CASSEVGRAFF. In DNA form, the CDR3 reads TGCGCCAGCAGTGAGGTTGGGAGAGCTTTCTTT.

The chain recombines TRBV7-6 with TRBJ2-1; no definite D call. The CDR3 is made up of 14 amino acids. Looked up from germline, CDR1 is SGHVS and CDR2 is FNYEAQ. V was clipped by 7 bases and J by 9 bases, with 19 bases between them. CDR3 sequence: CASTSLPNTGEQFF. CDR3 DNA sequence: TGTGCCAGCACCTCTCTACCCAATACGGGTGAGCAGTTCTTC.

V is TRBV6-6 and J is TRBJ2-6, with TRBD1 identical over 7 bases. J gave up 2 bases and V 3 bases, and 4 bases lay outside the gene matches. The CDR3 extends over 16 amino acids. Germline V gene data show CDR1 as MNHNY and CDR2 as SVGAGI (reference sequence). The CDR3 sequence is CASSYPGTAGANVLTF. In DNA form, the CDR3 reads TGTGCCAGCAGTTATCCCGGGACAGCTGGGGCCAACGTCCTGACTTTC.

The V and J genes are TRBV7-2 and TRBJ2-5; no clear D. V lost 1 base to trimming and J lost 2 bases, with 5 bases between them. The CDR3 contains 13 residues. Germline CDR1 SGHTA, CDR2 FQGNSA. In DNA, the CDR3 is TGTGCCAGCAGCTTAGTACAGCAAGAGACCCAGTACTTC. Translated: CASSLVQQETQYF.

V usage is TRBV6-6 and J usage is TRBJ1-1; the match to TRBD1 covers 7 bases. The CDR3 length is 14 residues. Germline-derived CDR1 and CDR2 are MNHNY and SVGAGI (reference sequence). Trimming removed 7 bases from V and 2 bases from J; junction bases left unmatched: 7. The CDR3 loop is CASNPTGSNTEAFF. The CDR3 DNA reads as TGTGCCAGCAACCCGACAGGGTCTAACACTGAAGCTTTCTTT.

The chain carries TRBV27 and TRBJ2-7, with D perhaps matching TRBD1 (5 bases). With 2 bases removed from V and 0 bases from J, the gap between germline ends came to 8 bases. This CDR3 has 14 residues. Germline-derived CDR1 and CDR2 are MNHEY and SMNVEV (reference sequence). CDR3 protein: CASSLQGLSYEQYF. The CDR3 DNA follows: TGTGCCAGCAGTTTACAGGGCCTCTCCTACGAGCAGTACTTC.

The chain combines TRBV2 with TRBJ2-3; D is undetermined. This CDR3 is 14 amino acids long. Trimming left V 6 bases short and J 2 bases short, with 12 bases between. Germline CDR1 reads SNHLY; CDR2 reads FYNNEI. The CDR3 bases are TGTGCCAGCAGGTGGAGCGCGACCACAGATACGCAGTATTTT. It is translated as CASRWSATTDTQYF.

The chain carries TRBV6-2 or TRBV6-3 and TRBJ2-3; D unclear. The V end lost 4 bases, the J end lost 8 bases, and 16 bases lay between the germline ends. The CDR3 runs 14 residues. CDR1 is MNHEY and CDR2 is SVGEGT in the germline V gene. CDR3 DNA sequence: TGTGCCAGCAGTTCCTTATTGGCACGCGGTACGCAGTATTTT. Translation gives CASSSLLARGTQYF.

V usage is TRBV19 and J usage is TRBJ1-5; D remains unclear. CDR1 and CDR2 from the germline V gene are LNHDA and SQIVND (reference sequence). V was clipped by 7 bases and J by 4 bases, with 14 bases between them. The CDR3 covers 14 residues. The chain's CDR3 is CASKEKIGNQPQHF. The CDR3, as DNA: TGTGCCAGTAAGGAGAAAATAGGAAATCAGCCCCAGCATTTT. The entire variable domain, with the rest obtained from reference TRBV19 and TRBJ1-5, is as follows: DGGITQSPKYLFRKEGQNVTLSCEQNLNHDAMYWYRQDPGQGLRLIYYSQIVNDFQKGDIAEGYSVSREKKESFPLTVTSAQKNPTAFYLCASKEKIGNQPQHFGDGTRLSIL.

The V and J genes are TRBV2 and TRBJ2-2; 7 bases agree with TRBD1. CDR1 SNHLY and CDR2 FYNNEI come from the germline V gene. This CDR3 has 16 residues. Trimming at V came to 6 bases and at J to 5 bases, leaving 12 bases not matched to a gene. CDR3 protein: CASRENPGQETGELFF. CDR3 nucleotides: TGTGCCAGCAGAGAAAACCCCGGACAGGAGACCGGGGAGCTGTTTTTT.

This rearrangement joins TRBV3-1 (or the pseudogene TRBV3-2) to TRBJ2-1; TRBD2 aligns across 10 bases. Germline V CDR1 and CDR2: LGHDT, YNNKEL (reference sequence). After removal of 6 bases from V and 4 bases from J, the junction contained 9 bases not matched to a gene. The CDR3 consists of 16 residues. This CDR3 reads CASSRASGGLYNEQFF. The CDR3 DNA sequence: TGTGCCAGCAGTAGGGCTAGCGGGGGTCTTTACAATGAGCAGTTCTTC.

The chain uses TRBV29-1 and TRBJ1-1; 8 positions match TRBD1. CDR1 and CDR2 (germline): SQVTM, ANQGSEA. The CDR3 loop spans 12 amino acids. Trimming took 2 bases from V and 8 from J; bases not matched to a gene: 4. The CDR3 loop reads CSVELWTGEAFF. The CDR3 DNA sequence: TGCAGCGTTGAACTTTGGACAGGGGAAGCTTTCTTT.